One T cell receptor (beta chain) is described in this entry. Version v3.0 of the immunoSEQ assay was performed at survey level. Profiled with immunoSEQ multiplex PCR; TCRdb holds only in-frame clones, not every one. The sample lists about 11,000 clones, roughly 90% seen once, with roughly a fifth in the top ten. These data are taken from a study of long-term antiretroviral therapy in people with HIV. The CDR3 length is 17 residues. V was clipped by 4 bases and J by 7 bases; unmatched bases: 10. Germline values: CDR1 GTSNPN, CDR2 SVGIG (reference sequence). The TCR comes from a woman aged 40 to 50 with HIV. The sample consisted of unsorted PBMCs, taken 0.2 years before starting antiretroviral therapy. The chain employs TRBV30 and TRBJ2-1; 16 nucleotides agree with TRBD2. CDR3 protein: CAWIPGTSGGAQNEQFF. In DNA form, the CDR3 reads TGTGCCTGGATTCCCGGGACTAGCGGGGGGGCCCAAAATGAGCAGTTCTTC.